The subject of this entry is one T cell receptor (beta chain). The antigen is not known. This record comes from a study of T cell responses to AZD1222 COVID-19 vaccine. Libraries were prepared by immunoSEQ multiplex PCR; TCRdb keeps only in-frame clonotypes and omits some of them. This repertoire shows 90,000 to 120,000 clones, about nine tenths found once; its top ten account for 4% to 5.5%. Germline CDR1 and CDR2: LGHNA and YNFKEQ. Trimming removed 1 base at V and 9 bases at J, with 13 bases between. CDR3 length: 14 amino acids. General study results and limits: An increase in Spike-specific TCR breadth and depth was observed after two AZD1222 doses.

The sequence came from an adult in good health. The V call is TRBV4-2, the J call TRBJ1-5; no reliable D call. Sample: peripheral blood, taken on day 0 of AZD1222 vaccination. The DNA for the CDR3 is TGTGCCAGCAGCCAAGGAAGGAGCTCATTGCCCCAGCATTTT. Translation: CASSQGRSSLPQHF.